The text below deals with one T cell receptor (beta chain). As yet, its antigen is unknown. This specimen comes from a study of Graves' ophthalmopathy and Graves' hyperthyroidism. Study observations and caveats: Detected in blood as well were most expanded thyroid clonotypes with frequency above 0.001. A 13-signature model separated ophthalmopathy from stable hyperthyroidism, reaching around 88% sensitivity and roughly 82% specificity cross-validated.

Trimming left V 5 bases short and J 1 base short, with 9 bases between. Germline V gives CDR1 MNHEY, CDR2 SMNVEV (reference sequence). CDR3 length: 13 amino acids. Orbital computed tomography and thyroid ultrasound, along with TRAb, serum thyroxine and clinical symptoms, underpinned diagnosis. Isolation of PBMCs was performed using about 9 ml of fresh peripheral blood. RNA transcripts were the template, and TCR beta CDR3 regions were amplified from them. First-round RT-PCR used HTBI primers; second-round multiplex PCR followed. Using its own MiXCR run on the multiplex PCR reads, TCRdb lists one record per CDR3 protein. The sample lists 200,000 to 250,000 distinct CDR3 sequences, approximately 21% occurring once.

This receptor was identified in a woman in her 50s with Graves' ophthalmopathy. J is TRBJ2-7 and V is TRBV27; D could derive from TRBD1 or TRBD2 (5 bases each). The sequencing input was peripheral blood. Here the CDR3 DNA reads TGTGCCAGCAGTCCCTGGGGGTCCTACGAGCAGTACTTC. Amino acid sequence: CASSPWGSYEQYF.